This TCR beta chain was retrieved from a study of cytomegalovirus exposure and HLA in healthy donors. Overall study findings and caveats: Analysis was carried out at a later point, and it linked a missense DCLRE1C variant to TCR beta V- and J-gene trimming. Reported findings show TCR beta sequences accurately forecast HLA-A and HLA-B alleles in most subjects. Among TCR beta chains of equal frequency, HLA-associated ones were more clonally expanded in a later analysis.

Trimming pared 3 bases from V and 5 bases from J, leaving 17 bases between. The V gene's germline CDR1 is PRHDT and CDR2 FYEKMQ (reference sequence). The CDR3 is 16 amino acids. Concerning this clone: The antigen remains undetermined.

A multiplex PCR was run with 60 Vbeta primers and 13 Jbeta primers. Using immunoSEQ multiplex PCR, the repertoire was profiled, and TCRdb retains in-frame clones only, with some absent. The sample consists of roughly 180,000 clones, around 80% of them appearing once. This receptor was taken from a woman between 45 and 60 years old in good health and CMV-seropositive. Sequencing was carried out using PBMCs. V is TRBV13 and J is TRBJ2-1; D is perhaps TRBD1 (6 bases). Written as DNA, the CDR3 is TGTGCCAGCAGCTTCTACTCAGGGGCTAGCAACAATGAGCAGTTCTTC. This codes for CASSFYSGASNNEQFF.